This section outlines one TCR beta chain sequence together with its context. TCRdb processed the RT-PCR reads anew with MiXCR; each CDR3 protein has one entry. The table lists approximately 500,000 distinct CDR3 sequences, less than 15% of them singletons. Germline CDR1 SGHRS, CDR2 YFSETQ. The CDR3 consists of 16 residues. V shed 1 base, J shed 5 bases, and the junction held 7 bases outside the gene matches. The sample originates from a study of response to subunit inactivated influenza vaccine. This chain uses TRBV5-1 with TRBJ2-5; the match to TRBD2 covers 11 bases. Specimen: PBMCs from blood, collected 12 days after vaccination. The sequence came from a man between 50 and 59 years old who received an inactivated influenza vaccine. The DNA of the CDR3 is TGCGCCAGCAGCTTGCAATCGGCTAGCGGGGGGGAGACCCAGTACTTC. This encodes CASSLQSASGGETQYF.